This T cell receptor beta chain comes out of a study of T cells after yellow fever vaccination. This CDR3 has 14 amino acids. V lost 5 bases and J lost 8, with 15 bases in between. Germline V lookup: CDR1 SGHTA, CDR2 FQGNSA. This clonotype was seen only once. TCRdb reanalysed the 5' RACE reads using MiXCR and keeps one entry per CDR3 protein. The table records under 600,000 distinct CDR3 sequences, 21% of them present only once. The sample in question was PBMCs, obtained more than 20 days after the first yellow fever vaccination. The chain carries TRBV7-2 and TRBJ1-4; D remains unclear. This TCR was recovered from a man between 18 and 29 years old who received the YFV17D yellow fever vaccine. Written as DNA, the CDR3 is TGTGCCAGCAGCACGGACGGGTTGGGGGAAAAACTGTTTTTT. This gives the protein CASSTDGLGEKLFF.